Presented here are 28 T cell receptor beta chains from one specimen sequenced in a study of control samples from healthy donors and cancer patients. The data were produced by immunoSEQ multiplex PCR, yet TCRdb's version contains in-frame clones alone and is incomplete. The sample shows about 130,000 clones, 80% to 95% of them seen only once. Sequencing used blood. The receptors originated from a man in his late teens or twenties in good health.

The CDR3 loop is CASSESQGSPLHF. The CDR3 coding sequence is TGTGCCAGCAGTGAATCCCAGGGTTCACCCCTCCACTTT. The chain couples TRBV6-1 to TRBJ1-6, with a tentative D call TRBD1 (5 bases). Germline-derived CDR1 and CDR2 are MNHNS and SASEGT. The V end was cut by 2 bases, the J end by 9 bases, with 8 bases between. The CDR3 loop spans 13 amino acids.

The chain links TRBV6-6 to TRBJ2-7; TRBD2 matches 7 bases. CDR3 length equals 15 residues. Looked up from germline, CDR1 is MNHNY and CDR2 is SVGAGI (reference sequence). The CDR3 nucleotides are TGCGCCACGTCGGTGGGCGGGAGCAGTTCTTACGAGCAGTACGTC. This sequence encodes CATSVGGSSSYEQYV.

The gene calls are TRBV12-3 or TRBV12-4 and TRBJ1-2, with TRBD1 as a possible D gene (5 bases). The CDR3 contains 13 residues. The ends were cut back, 5 bases at V and 8 bases at J, with 15 bases in the middle. The CDR3 region is CASSITGVRGYTF. The CDR3 nucleotides are TGTGCCAGCAGTATAACAGGAGTACGGGGCTACACCTTC.

V is TRBV11-2 and J is TRBJ1-6, with no clear D. V lost 4 bases and J lost 9, with 7 bases in between. CDR3 length: 12 amino acids. Germline CDR1 reads SGHAT; CDR2 reads FQNNGV. The CDR3, as DNA: TGTGCCAGCAGCTCTAGGGTTTCACCCCTCCACTTT. This translates into CASSSRVSPLHF.

The chain has TRBV9 and TRBJ1-1; D possibly corresponds to TRBD1 (5 bases). The germline V and J ends were trimmed by 0 bases and 7 bases, with 16 bases remaining between them. Germline V gives CDR1 SGDLS, CDR2 YYNGEE. CDR3 length: 15 residues. CDR3 residues: CASSVAGSLGGEAFF. The CDR3, as DNA: TGTGCCAGCAGCGTAGCAGGGTCTCTGGGGGGTGAAGCTTTCTTT.

The gene calls are TRBV28 and TRBJ1-2; TRBD1 agrees at 10 bases. Trimming cost V 6 bases and J 2 bases; bases outside gene matches: 6. The CDR3 extends over 15 amino acids. Germline lookup yields CDR1 MDHEN and CDR2 SYDVKM. DNA of the CDR3: TGTGCCAGCAGGAAACCGGGACAGGGGAACTATGGCTACACCTTC. Translating it yields CASRKPGQGNYGYTF.

This clone was detected once. This chain joins TRBV14 and TRBJ2-1; D is undetermined. V was cut by 1 base and J by 4 bases, with 8 bases left in between. There are 14 residues in the CDR3. Germline CDR1 is SGHDN and CDR2 is FVKESK. The CDR3 region has the DNA TGTGCCAGCAGCCAAGTGGCAGTATACAATGAGCAGTTCTTC. Encoded protein: CASSQVAVYNEQFF. Complete variable domain (other parts from reference TRBV14 and TRBJ2-1): EAGVTQFPSHSVIEKGQTVTLRCDPISGHDNLYWYRRVMGKEIKFLLHFVKESKQDESGMPNNRFLAERTGGTYSTLKVQPAELEDSGVYFCASSQVAVYNEQFFGPGTRLTVL.

This sequence joins TRBV10-3 and TRBJ2-1, with TRBD2 identical over 8 bases. The CDR3 sequence is 15 residues long. J was trimmed by 9 bases and V by 3 bases; bases with no gene match: 10. CDR1 and CDR2 (germline): ENHRY, SYGVKD. In nucleotides, the CDR3 is TGTGCCATCAGTGACCCGGGACTAGTTAACAGTGAGCAGTTCTTC. Protein sequence: CAISDPGLVNSEQFF.

This chain links TRBV27 with TRBJ1-4, with no clear D. The CDR3 runs 15 residues. The V gene lost 5 bases and the J gene lost 8 bases, with 18 bases spanning the gap. CDR1 and CDR2 from the germline V gene are MNHEY and SMNVEV (reference sequence). The CDR3 protein is CASSIRLSDDEKLFF. For the CDR3, the DNA is TGTGCCAGCAGTATACGACTATCGGATGACGAAAAACTGTTTTTT.

This chain uses TRBV19 with TRBJ2-5; D remains unclear. Germline CDR1 LNHDA, CDR2 SQIVND (reference sequence). This CDR3 has 11 amino acids. The V end lost 8 bases, the J end lost 5 bases, and 9 bases lay between the germline ends. DNA for the CDR3: TGTGCCAGTCGACTGGGGGAGACCCAGTACTTC. Its protein product is CASRLGETQYF.

J is TRBJ1-4 and V is TRBV6-1; D not certain. Between the trimmed V and J ends, which lost 3 bases and 7 bases, there was a span of 3 bases. Germline V CDR1 and CDR2: MNHNS, SASEGT. The CDR3 sequence is 11 residues long. The CDR3 loop reads CASSEGEKLFF. The CDR3 DNA follows: TGTGCCAGCAGTGAGGGTGAAAAACTGTTTTTT.

The chain has TRBV7-2 and TRBJ2-5; 8 bases fit TRBD2. The CDR3 runs 14 residues. V dropped 3 bases and J dropped 4; count of bases not matched to a gene: 4. Germline V gene data show CDR1 as SGHTA and CDR2 as FQGNSA. The CDR3: CASSFRTSSETQYF. CDR3 nucleotides: TGTGCCAGCAGCTTTCGGACTAGCTCAGAGACCCAGTACTTC.

The V and J genes are TRBV27 and TRBJ2-7, with 10 bases matching TRBD2. After removal of 10 bases from V and 3 bases from J, the junction contained 15 bases not matched to a gene. The CDR3 is made up of 16 amino acids. Germline V CDR1 and CDR2: MNHEY, SMNVEV (reference sequence). CDR3 residues: CAIHFLAGVKDYEQYF. As DNA, the CDR3 is TGTGCCATCCACTTTCTAGCGGGGGTAAAAGACTACGAGCAGTACTTC.

The chain recombines TRBV7-2 with TRBJ2-7; 7 bases agree with TRBD1. The CDR3 length is 15 residues. Germline CDR1 is SGHTA and CDR2 is FQGNSA. With 1 base clipped from V and 5 bases from J, the junction kept 8 bases outside the gene matches. CDR3: CASSLVAGGTNEQYV. The CDR3 DNA is TGTGCCAGCAGCTTAGTGGCAGGGGGTACTAACGAGCAGTACGTC.

The rearrangement links TRBV18 to TRBJ2-7, with a possible D match to TRBD1 (6 bases). V was trimmed by 4 bases and J by 4 bases, leaving 14 bases between them. CDR1 and CDR2 (germline): KGHSH, LQKENI. There are 14 residues in the CDR3. The CDR3 protein is CASSLDVGGYEQYF. The CDR3 bases are TGTGCCAGCTCACTTGATGTAGGGGGTTACGAGCAGTACTTC.

This clone was observed a few times. V gene TRBV2 combines with J gene TRBJ1-1, with D hard to call. This CDR3 has 14 amino acids. The V and J ends lost 3 bases and 3 bases respectively, with 11 bases between them. Per the germline V gene, CDR1 is SNHLY and CDR2 is FYNNEI. The CDR3 reads CASSEIIGDTEAFF. In DNA, the CDR3 is TGTGCCAGCAGTGAGATTATTGGTGACACTGAAGCTTTCTTT.

This clone came up a few times. The chain employs TRBV19 and TRBJ1-2; D possibly corresponds to TRBD1 (5 bases). Germline lookup yields CDR1 LNHDA and CDR2 SQIVND (reference sequence). Between the trimmed V and J ends, which lost 5 bases and 8 bases, there was a span of 27 bases. This CDR3 is built from 17 residues. CDR3 DNA sequence: TGTGCCAGTAGTCTGGCGGGGCAAAGAACATACGGTGGAGGCTACACCTTC. This sequence encodes CASSLAGQRTYGGGYTF. The variable domain in full, with the rest retrieved from reference TRBV19 and TRBJ1-2, is DGGITQSPKYLFRKEGQNVTLSCEQNLNHDAMYWYRQDPGQGLRLIYYSQIVNDFQKGDIAEGYSVSREKKESFPLTVTSAQKNPTAFYLCASSLAGQRTYGGGYTFGSGTRLTVV.

This clone came up a few times. V usage is TRBV5-4 and J usage is TRBJ2-1, with D possibly being TRBD2 (5 bases). The V gene's germline CDR1 is SGHNT and CDR2 YYREEE (reference sequence). V gave up 0 bases and J gave up 11 bases, with 12 bases separating them. The CDR3 totals 13 residues. The CDR3: CASSLVSAGQQFF. The DNA for the CDR3 is TGTGCCAGCAGCTTGGTATCGGCGGGTCAGCAGTTCTTC. Together with reference TRBV5-4 and TRBJ2-1, the CDR3 gives the full variable domain: ETGVTQSPTHLIKTRGQQVTLRCSSQSGHNTVSWYQQALGQGPQFIFQYYREEENGRGNFPPRFSGLQFPNYSSELNVNALELDDSALYLCASSLVSAGQQFFGPGTRLTVL.

The chain uses TRBV2 and TRBJ1-5; TRBD1 aligns across 7 bases. V lost 3 bases to trimming and J lost 6 bases; unmatched junction nucleotides: 2. This CDR3 region has 13 residues. From germline, CDR1 is SNHLY and CDR2 FYNNEI. DNA for the CDR3: TGTGCCAGCAGTGACGCAGGGGGTCAGCCCCAGCATTTT. It specifies CASSDAGGQPQHF.

CDR3 DNA: TGTGCCAGCAGTTGGACAGGGAGGCAGCCCCAGCATTTT. It yields the protein CASSWTGRQPQHF. The rearrangement uses TRBV2 and TRBJ1-5; 8 bases align to TRBD1. Germline V gene lookup returns CDR1 SNHLY and CDR2 FYNNEI. J lost 7 bases, V lost 5 bases, and 4 bases had no gene match. CDR3 length: 13 residues.

This sequence joins TRBV10-2 and TRBJ1-1, with D perhaps matching TRBD1 (6 bases). The germline V and J ends were trimmed by 4 bases and 5 bases, with 14 bases remaining between them. Germline loops: CDR1 WSHSY, CDR2 SAAADI. This CDR3 comprises 14 residues. CDR3 amino acids: CASSAAGGTTEAFF. CDR3 DNA sequence: TGCGCCAGCAGTGCGGCGGGAGGGACAACTGAAGCTTTCTTT.

The gene calls are TRBV14 and TRBJ2-7; 13 nucleotides match TRBD2. The CDR3 is 17 residues long. Losses at the gene ends were 1 base for V and 4 bases for J; bases not matched to a gene: 7. Germline CDR1 is SGHDN and CDR2 is FVKESK. CDR3 in DNA: TGTGCCAGCAGCCAAGGAGGACTAGCGGGGGCGAAATACGAGCAGTACTTC. Amino acids: CASSQGGLAGAKYEQYF.

This clone was observed once. V usage is TRBV12-3 or TRBV12-4 and J usage is TRBJ1-1; D unclear. The CDR3 spans 13 residues. The V end was cut by 2 bases, the J end by 7 bases, with 11 bases between. Written as DNA, the CDR3 is TGTGCCAGCAGTTTAATGAGAGGGATTGAAGCTTTCTTT. The encoded protein is CASSLMRGIEAFF.

V gene TRBV9 combines with J gene TRBJ2-2; the match to TRBD1 covers 10 bases. This CDR3 has 15 amino acids. The V segment lost 3 bases and the J segment 7 bases; nucleotides outside the gene matches: 6. Germline CDR1 SGDLS, CDR2 YYNGEE. CDR3 DNA: TGTGCCAGCAGCGCGGGACAGGGGCCGGGCGGGGAGCTGTTTTTT. Its translation: CASSAGQGPGGELFF.

This rearrangement joins TRBV7-2 to TRBJ2-3; the D is unclear. Germline V CDR1 and CDR2: SGHTA, FQGNSA. The germline V and J ends were trimmed by 2 bases and 1 base, with 19 bases remaining between them. The CDR3 runs 18 residues. CDR3 sequence: CASSLNLLGSPRTDTQYF. In DNA form, the CDR3 reads TGTGCCAGCAGCTTAAATCTTCTCGGGTCACCTCGCACAGATACGCAGTATTTT.

In its sample, this clone was seen a few times. The rearrangement links TRBV19 to TRBJ1-5; tentatively, D is TRBD1 (5 bases). The CDR3 is 14 amino acids. CDR1 is LNHDA and CDR2 is SQIVND in the germline V gene (reference sequence). V lost 3 bases, J lost 6 bases, and 12 bases lay in between. The CDR3 DNA sequence: TGTGCCAGTAGTATCCAGGGAGCGGGTCAGCCCCAGCATTTT. Translating gives CASSIQGAGQPQHF. Using reference TRBV19 and TRBJ1-5 for the parts outside the CDR3, the full variable domain is DGGITQSPKYLFRKEGQNVTLSCEQNLNHDAMYWYRQDPGQGLRLIYYSQIVNDFQKGDIAEGYSVSREKKESFPLTVTSAQKNPTAFYLCASSIQGAGQPQHFGDGTRLSIL.

This rearrangement joins TRBV5-1 to TRBJ2-7, with D perhaps being TRBD1 or TRBD2 (6 bases each). In germline, CDR1 is SGHRS, CDR2 YFSETQ. The CDR3 runs to 16 residues. V lost 0 bases, J lost 5 bases, and 18 bases lay in between. The CDR3 loop reads CASSLVGGLGGDEQYF. CDR3 in DNA: TGCGCCAGCAGCTTGGTAGGGGGGTTGGGAGGCGACGAGCAGTACTTC. Variable domain in full (rest from reference TRBV5-1 and TRBJ2-7): KAGVTQTPRYLIKTRGQQVTLSCSPISGHRSVSWYQQTPGQGLQFLFEYFSETQRNKGNFPGRFSGRQFSNSRSEMNVSTLELGDSALYLCASSLVGGLGGDEQYFGPGTRLTVT.

V gene TRBV4-1 combines with J gene TRBJ1-2, with TRBD1 as a possible D gene (6 bases). The CDR3 is 16 amino acids. V lost 0 bases to trimming and J lost 6 bases, with 17 bases between them. Germline CDR1 MGHRA, CDR2 YSYEKL. CDR3 sequence (DNA): TGCGCCAGCAGCCAAGACTCCACAGGGATCGGGGATGGCTACACCTTC. This translates into CASSQDSTGIGDGYTF.